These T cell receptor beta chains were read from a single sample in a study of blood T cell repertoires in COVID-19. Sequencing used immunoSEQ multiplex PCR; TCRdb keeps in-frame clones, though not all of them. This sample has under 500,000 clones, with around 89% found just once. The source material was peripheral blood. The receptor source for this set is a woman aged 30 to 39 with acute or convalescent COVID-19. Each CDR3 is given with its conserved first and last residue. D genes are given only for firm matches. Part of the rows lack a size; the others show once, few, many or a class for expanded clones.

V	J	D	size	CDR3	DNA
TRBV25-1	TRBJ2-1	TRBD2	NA	CASRIRGGQHEQFF	TGTGCCAGCCGCATCCGGGGGGGCCAGCATGAGCAGTTCTTC
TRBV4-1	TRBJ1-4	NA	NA	CASSPSGAGGAFEKLFF	TGCGCCAGCAGCCCAAGTGGGGCCGGGGGGGCGTTTGAAAAACTGTTTTTT
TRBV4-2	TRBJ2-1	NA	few	CASSLSAYNEQFF	TGTGCCAGCAGCCTTTCAGCGTACAATGAGCAGTTCTTC
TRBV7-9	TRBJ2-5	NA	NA	CASSLFDIQAGTQYF	TGTGCCAGCAGCTTATTCGACATCCAAGCTGGGACCCAGTACTTC
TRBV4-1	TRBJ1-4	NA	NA	CASSQGREEKLFF	TGCGCCAGCAGCCAAGGAAGAGAAGAAAAACTGTTTTTT
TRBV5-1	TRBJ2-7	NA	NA	CASRASADYEQYF	TGCGCCAGCAGGGCTAGCGCAGACTACGAGCAGTACTTC
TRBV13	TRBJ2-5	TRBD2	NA	CASSPGLAGGGQETQYF	TGTGCCAGCAGCCCCGGACTAGCGGGGGGCGGGCAAGAGACCCAGTACTTC
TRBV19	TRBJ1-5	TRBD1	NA	CASSIGQGDQPQHF	TGTGCCAGTAGTATTGGACAGGGCGATCAGCCCCAGCATTTT
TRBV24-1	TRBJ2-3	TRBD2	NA	CATSDRLAGSDTQYF	TGTGCCACCAGTGATCGTCTAGCGGGCTCAGATACGCAGTATTTT
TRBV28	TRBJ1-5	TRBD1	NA	CASTWGAGGGQPQHF	TGTGCCAGCACTTGGGGGGCAGGGGGCGGTCAGCCCCAGCATTTT
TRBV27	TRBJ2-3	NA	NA	CASSGLRGTDTQYF	TGTGCCAGCAGCGGACTACGGGGCACAGATACGCAGTATTTT
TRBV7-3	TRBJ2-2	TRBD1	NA	CASSLRGTGAAGELFF	TGTGCCAGCAGCTTACGCGGGACAGGGGCTGCCGGGGAGCTGTTTTTT
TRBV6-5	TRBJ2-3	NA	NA	CASTSRDTQYF	TGTGCCAGCACCTCCCGGGATACGCAGTATTTT
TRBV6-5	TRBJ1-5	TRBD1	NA	CASRDRGWVQPQHF	TGTGCCAGCAGGGACAGGGGATGGGTACAGCCCCAGCATTTT
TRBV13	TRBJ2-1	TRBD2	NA	CASSQTSGGYNEQFF	TGTGCCAGCAGCCAGACTAGCGGGGGCTACAATGAGCAGTTCTTC
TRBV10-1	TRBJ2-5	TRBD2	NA	CASSEGTSGEQETQYF	TGCGCCAGCAGTGAGGGGACTAGCGGCGAACAAGAGACCCAGTACTTC
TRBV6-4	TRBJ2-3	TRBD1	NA	CASTYRDRGSDTQYF	TGTGCCAGCACCTACCGGGACAGGGGTTCAGATACGCAGTATTTT
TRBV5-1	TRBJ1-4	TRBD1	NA	CASSYSGGSTPDANEKLFF	TGCGCCAGCAGCTACTCAGGGGGCTCCACACCGGACGCTAATGAAAAACTGTTTTTT
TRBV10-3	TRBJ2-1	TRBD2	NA	CATWTSGGYNEQFF	TGTGCCACTTGGACTAGCGGGGGTTACAATGAGCAGTTCTTC
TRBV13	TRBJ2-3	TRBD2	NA	CASSSQKSLAGGTDTQYF	TGTGCCAGCAGCTCCCAGAAATCACTAGCGGGGGGGACAGATACGCAGTATTTT